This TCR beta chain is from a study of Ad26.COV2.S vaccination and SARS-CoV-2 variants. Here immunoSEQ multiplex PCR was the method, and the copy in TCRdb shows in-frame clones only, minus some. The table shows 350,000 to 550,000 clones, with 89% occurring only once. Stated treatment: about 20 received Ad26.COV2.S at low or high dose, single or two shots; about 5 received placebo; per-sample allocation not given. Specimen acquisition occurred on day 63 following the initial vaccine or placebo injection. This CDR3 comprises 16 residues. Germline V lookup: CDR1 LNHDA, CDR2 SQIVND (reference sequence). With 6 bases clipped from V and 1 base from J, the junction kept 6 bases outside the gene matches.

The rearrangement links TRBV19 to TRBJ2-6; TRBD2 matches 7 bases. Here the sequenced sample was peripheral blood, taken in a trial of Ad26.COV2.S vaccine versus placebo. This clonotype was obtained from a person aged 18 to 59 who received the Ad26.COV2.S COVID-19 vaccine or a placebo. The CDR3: CASRIQGGSGANVLTF. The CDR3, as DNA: TGTGCCAGTAGGATCCAGGGAGGGTCTGGGGCCAACGTCCTGACTTTC.